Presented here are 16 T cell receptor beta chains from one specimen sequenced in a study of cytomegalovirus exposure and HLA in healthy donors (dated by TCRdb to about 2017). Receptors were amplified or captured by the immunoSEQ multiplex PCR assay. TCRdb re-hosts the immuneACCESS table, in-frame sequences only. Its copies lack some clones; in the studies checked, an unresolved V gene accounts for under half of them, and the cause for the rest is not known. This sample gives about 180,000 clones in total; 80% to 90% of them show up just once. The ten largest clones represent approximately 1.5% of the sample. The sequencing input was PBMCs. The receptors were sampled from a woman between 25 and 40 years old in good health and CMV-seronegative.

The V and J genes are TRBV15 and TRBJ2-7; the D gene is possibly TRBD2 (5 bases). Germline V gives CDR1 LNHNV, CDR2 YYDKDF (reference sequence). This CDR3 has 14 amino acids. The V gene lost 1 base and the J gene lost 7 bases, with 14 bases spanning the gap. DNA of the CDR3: TGTGCCACCAGCAGAGTAGGCGGACTGAGAGAGCAGTACTTC. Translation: CATSRVGGLREQYF.

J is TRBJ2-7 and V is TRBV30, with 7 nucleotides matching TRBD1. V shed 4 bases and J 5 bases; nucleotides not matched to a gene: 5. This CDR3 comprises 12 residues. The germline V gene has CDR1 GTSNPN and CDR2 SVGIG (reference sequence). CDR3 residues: CAWKQGTHEQYF. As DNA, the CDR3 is TGTGCCTGGAAACAGGGGACCCACGAGCAGTACTTC.

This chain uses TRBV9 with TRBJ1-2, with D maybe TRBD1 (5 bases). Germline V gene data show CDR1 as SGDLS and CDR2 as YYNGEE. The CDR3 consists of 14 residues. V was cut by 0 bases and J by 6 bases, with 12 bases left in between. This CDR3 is CASSVAGAGDGYTF. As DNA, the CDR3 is TGTGCCAGCAGCGTAGCCGGGGCGGGGGATGGCTACACCTTC. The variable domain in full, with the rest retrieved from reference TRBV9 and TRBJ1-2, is DSGVTQTPKHLITATGQRVTLRCSPRSGDLSVYWYQQSLDQGLQFLIQYYNGEERAKGNILERFSAQQFPDLHSELNLSSLELGDSALYFCASSVAGAGDGYTFGSGTRLTVV.

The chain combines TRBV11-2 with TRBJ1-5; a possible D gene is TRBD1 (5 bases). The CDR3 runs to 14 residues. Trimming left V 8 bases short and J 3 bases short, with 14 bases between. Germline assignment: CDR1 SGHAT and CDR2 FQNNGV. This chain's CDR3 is CASSYSGDNQPQHF. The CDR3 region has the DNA TGTGCCAGCTCCTACTCGGGGGACAATCAGCCCCAGCATTTT.

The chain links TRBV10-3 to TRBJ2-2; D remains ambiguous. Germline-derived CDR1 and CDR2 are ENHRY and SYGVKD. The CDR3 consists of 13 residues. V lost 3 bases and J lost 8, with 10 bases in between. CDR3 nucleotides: TGTGCCATCAGTGAAGAGGCTGGAGGGGAGCTGTTTTTT. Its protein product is CAISEEAGGELFF.

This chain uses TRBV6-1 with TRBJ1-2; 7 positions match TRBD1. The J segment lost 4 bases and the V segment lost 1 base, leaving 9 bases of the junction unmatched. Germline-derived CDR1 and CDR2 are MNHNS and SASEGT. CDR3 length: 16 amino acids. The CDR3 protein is CASSEGRRGLVYGYTF. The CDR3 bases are TGTGCCAGCAGTGAAGGTAGGAGGGGGCTCGTCTATGGCTACACCTTC.

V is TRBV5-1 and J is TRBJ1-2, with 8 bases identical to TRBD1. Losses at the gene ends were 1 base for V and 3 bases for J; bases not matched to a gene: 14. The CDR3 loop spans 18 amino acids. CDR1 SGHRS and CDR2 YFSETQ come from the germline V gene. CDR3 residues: CASSLMGQGALWDYGYTF. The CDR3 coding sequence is TGCGCCAGCAGCTTGATGGGGCAGGGGGCCCTTTGGGACTATGGCTACACCTTC.

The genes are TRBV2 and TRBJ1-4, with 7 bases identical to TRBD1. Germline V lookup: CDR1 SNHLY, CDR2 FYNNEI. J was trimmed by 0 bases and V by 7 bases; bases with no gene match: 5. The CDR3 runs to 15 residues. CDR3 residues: CASTQQGTTNEKLFF. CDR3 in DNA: TGTGCCAGCACTCAACAGGGGACAACTAATGAAAAACTGTTTTTT.

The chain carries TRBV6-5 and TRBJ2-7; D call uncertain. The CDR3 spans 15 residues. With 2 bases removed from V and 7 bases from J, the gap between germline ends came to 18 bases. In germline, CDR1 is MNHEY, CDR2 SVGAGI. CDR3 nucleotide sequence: TGTGCCAGCAGTTACGGAGCATCCCCCCCACGTGAGCAGTACTTC. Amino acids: CASSYGASPPREQYF.

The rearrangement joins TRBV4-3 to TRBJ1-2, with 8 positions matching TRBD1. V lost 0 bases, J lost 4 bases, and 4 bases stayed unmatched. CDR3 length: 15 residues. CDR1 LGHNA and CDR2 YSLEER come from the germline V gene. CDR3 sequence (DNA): TGCGCCAGCAGCCAAGAAGGGACAGGTATCTATGGCTACACCTTC. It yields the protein CASSQEGTGIYGYTF.

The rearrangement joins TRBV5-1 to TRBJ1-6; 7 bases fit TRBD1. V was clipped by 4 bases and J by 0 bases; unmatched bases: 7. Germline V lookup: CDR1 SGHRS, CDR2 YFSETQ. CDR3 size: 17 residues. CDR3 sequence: CASSDDRVASYNSPLHF. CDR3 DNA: TGCGCCAGCAGCGACGACAGGGTTGCCTCCTATAATTCACCCCTCCACTTT.

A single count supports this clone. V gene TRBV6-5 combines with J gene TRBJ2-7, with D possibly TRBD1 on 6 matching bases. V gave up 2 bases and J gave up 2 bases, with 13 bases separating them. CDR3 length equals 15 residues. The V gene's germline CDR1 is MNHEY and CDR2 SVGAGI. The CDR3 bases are TGTGCCAGCAGTTACGGCAGGGGCCTCCCCTACGAGCAGTACTTC. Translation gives CASSYGRGLPYEQYF.

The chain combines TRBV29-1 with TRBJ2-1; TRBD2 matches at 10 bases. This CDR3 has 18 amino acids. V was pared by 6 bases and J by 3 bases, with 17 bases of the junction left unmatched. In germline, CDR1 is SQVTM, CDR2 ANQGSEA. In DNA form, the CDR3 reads TGCAGCGTCCCCCTTGGATTAGCGGGGGGCACCTACTACAATGAGCAGTTCTTC. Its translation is CSVPLGLAGGTYYNEQFF.

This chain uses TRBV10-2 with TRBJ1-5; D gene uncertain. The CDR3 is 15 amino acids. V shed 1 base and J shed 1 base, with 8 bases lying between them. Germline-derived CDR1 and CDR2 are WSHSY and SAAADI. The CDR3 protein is CASSEWQASNQPQHF. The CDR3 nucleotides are TGCGCCAGCAGTGAGTGGCAGGCAAGCAATCAGCCCCAGCATTTT.

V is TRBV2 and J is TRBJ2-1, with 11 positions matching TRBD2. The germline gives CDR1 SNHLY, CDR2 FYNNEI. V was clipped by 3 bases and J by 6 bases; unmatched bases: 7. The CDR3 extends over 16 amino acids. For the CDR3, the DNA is TGTGCCAGCAGTGATCCCCTAGCGGGGGGCTCCAATGAGCAGTTCTTC. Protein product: CASSDPLAGGSNEQFF.

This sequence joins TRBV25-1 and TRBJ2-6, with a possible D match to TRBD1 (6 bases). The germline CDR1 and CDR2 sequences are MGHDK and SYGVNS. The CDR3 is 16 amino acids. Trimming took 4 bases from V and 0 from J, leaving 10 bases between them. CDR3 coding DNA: TGTGCCAGCAGTGCCCGGACAGCCTCTGGGGCCAACGTCCTGACTTTC. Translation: CASSARTASGANVLTF.